Sequencing of this T cell receptor (beta chain) was carried out in a study of STAT5B mutations in CD4+ large granular lymphocyte leukemia. Study in general: The CDR3 'QG' motif was associated with a particular HLA allele among healthy donors. The study, taken as a whole, reports: TRBV06-family usage was enriched in top patient clones (8/27) versus controls (2/35). Approximately 25% of private leukemic clonotypes occurred rarely in other patients' non-leukemic repertoires.

Details on this clone: Its antigen remains unknown.

The assay was run at survey level. Here immunoSEQ multiplex PCR was the method, and the copy in TCRdb shows in-frame clones only, minus some. The table includes roughly 40,000 clones, around 85% detected once. Trimming pared 2 bases from V and 4 bases from J, leaving 15 bases between. This CDR3 contains 15 residues. CDR1 and CDR2 from the germline V gene are SGHDT and YYEEEE. The TCR originated in a human donor in good health. Sequencing was carried out using CD4+ T cells from blood buffy coats. This rearrangement joins TRBV5-6 to TRBJ1-1; no reliable D call. The CDR3 loop is CASSLSTLGGTEAFF. The CDR3 DNA sequence: TGTGCCAGCAGCTTATCGACACTCGGCGGCACTGAAGCTTTCTTT.